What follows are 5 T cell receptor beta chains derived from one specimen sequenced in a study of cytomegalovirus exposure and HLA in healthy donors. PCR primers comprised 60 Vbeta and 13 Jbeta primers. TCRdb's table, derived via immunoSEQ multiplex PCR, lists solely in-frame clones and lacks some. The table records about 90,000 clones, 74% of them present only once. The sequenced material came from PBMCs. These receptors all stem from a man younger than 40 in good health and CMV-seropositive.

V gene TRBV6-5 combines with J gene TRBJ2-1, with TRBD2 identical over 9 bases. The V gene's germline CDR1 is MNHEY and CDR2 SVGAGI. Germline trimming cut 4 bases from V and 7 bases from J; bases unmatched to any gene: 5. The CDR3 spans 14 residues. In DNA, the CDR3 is TGTGCCAGCAGTTTACTAGCGGGCCGGAATGAGCAGTTCTTC. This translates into CASSLLAGRNEQFF.

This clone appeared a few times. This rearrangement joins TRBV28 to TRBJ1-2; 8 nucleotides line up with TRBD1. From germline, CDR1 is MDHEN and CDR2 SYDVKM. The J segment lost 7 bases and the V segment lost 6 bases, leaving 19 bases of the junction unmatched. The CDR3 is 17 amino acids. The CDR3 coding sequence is TGTGCCAGCAGGGTTCCCCTCCGGAGGACAGGGATCAGTGGCTACACCTTC. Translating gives CASRVPLRRTGISGYTF.

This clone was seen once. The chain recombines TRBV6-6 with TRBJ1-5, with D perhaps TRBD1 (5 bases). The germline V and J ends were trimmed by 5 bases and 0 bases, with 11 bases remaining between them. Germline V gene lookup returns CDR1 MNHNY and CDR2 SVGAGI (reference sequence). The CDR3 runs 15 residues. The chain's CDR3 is CASSAGHYSNQPQHF. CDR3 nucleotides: TGTGCCAGCAGTGCCGGACATTATAGCAATCAGCCCCAGCATTTT.

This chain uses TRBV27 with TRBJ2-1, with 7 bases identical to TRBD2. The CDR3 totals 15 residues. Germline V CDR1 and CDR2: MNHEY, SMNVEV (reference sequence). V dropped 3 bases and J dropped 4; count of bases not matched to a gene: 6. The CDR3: CASSLASGPYNEQFF. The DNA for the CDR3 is TGTGCCAGCAGTTTGGCTAGCGGCCCATACAATGAGCAGTTCTTC.

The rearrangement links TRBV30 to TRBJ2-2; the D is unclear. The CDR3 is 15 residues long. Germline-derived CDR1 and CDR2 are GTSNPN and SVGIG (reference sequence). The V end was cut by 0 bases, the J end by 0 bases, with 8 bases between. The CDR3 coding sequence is TGTGCCTGGAGTGTAAGCCAGGCGAACACCGGGGAGCTGTTTTTT. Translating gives CAWSVSQANTGELFF.